These 30 T cell receptor beta chains came from one sample sequenced in a study of CD8 T cells in Susac syndrome. Random hexamers were used to reverse transcribe an amount of about 0.45 to 1 ug RNA. A single record per CDR3 protein comes from TCRdb applying MiXCR to the immunoSEQ multiplex PCR reads. The table lists around 99,000 distinct CDR3 sequences, roughly 95% of them singletons. Specimen: CD4+ T cells from PBMCs. All receptors come from a human donor in good health.

The rearrangement uses TRBV27 and TRBJ2-5; D call uncertain. V was pared by 2 bases and J by 5 bases, with 9 bases between. Germline values: CDR1 MNHEY, CDR2 SMNVEV (reference sequence). The CDR3 is 13 residues long. CDR3 loop: CASSLGVRETQYF. CDR3 DNA: TGTGCCAGCAGTTTAGGGGTCCGGGAGACCCAGTACTTC.

V is TRBV19 and J is TRBJ1-2; D may be TRBD1 (6 bases). Trimming cost V 4 bases and J 8 bases, with 14 bases left between them. Germline loops: CDR1 LNHDA, CDR2 SQIVND (reference sequence). The CDR3 covers 13 residues. For the CDR3, the DNA is TGTGCCAGTAGTACACCACAGGGCTACGGCTACACCTTC. It codes for CASSTPQGYGYTF.

V usage is TRBV20-1 and J usage is TRBJ1-1; no definite D call. The CDR3 runs 11 residues. From germline, CDR1 is DFQATT and CDR2 SNEGSKA (reference sequence). The CDR3 loop reads CRSSKGTEAFF. DNA of the CDR3: TGCAGAAGTAGCAAGGGAACTGAAGCTTTCTTT.

The J gene is TRBJ2-1, the V gene TRBV28; TRBD2 agrees at 7 bases. The CDR3 extends over 15 amino acids. From germline, CDR1 is MDHEN and CDR2 SYDVKM. After removal of 4 bases from V and 9 bases from J, the junction contained 12 bases not matched to a gene. The CDR3 reads CASSSKASGLGEQFF. The DNA for the CDR3 is TGTGCCAGCAGTTCGAAGGCTAGCGGTTTGGGTGAGCAGTTCTTC.

The chain uses TRBV29-1 and TRBJ2-7, with a tentative D call TRBD1 (5 bases). This CDR3 comprises 19 residues. Germline CDR1 SQVTM, CDR2 ANQGSEA. Trimming removed 4 bases at V and 0 bases at J, with 28 bases between. CDR3 sequence (DNA): TGCAGCGTTGGTGCAGGGCCGGCTTACCCCCGACCAAGCTCCTACGAGCAGTACTTC. Its protein product is CSVGAGPAYPRPSSYEQYF.

The rearrangement links TRBV29-1 to TRBJ2-3, with 11 nucleotides matching TRBD2. The germline V gene encodes CDR1 SQVTM and CDR2 ANQGSEA. This CDR3 has 15 amino acids. V shed 2 bases and J 6 bases; nucleotides not matched to a gene: 7. CDR3 coding DNA: TGCAGCGTTGAATTCGCGACTAGCGGGAAGGATACGCAGTATTTT. Translation: CSVEFATSGKDTQYF.

The CDR3 is CASSDPGAGPMNTEAFF. The CDR3 DNA is TGTGCCAGCAGTGACCCCGGGGCAGGGCCGATGAACACTGAAGCTTTCTTT. V gene TRBV25-1 combines with J gene TRBJ1-1; D is perhaps TRBD1 (5 bases). The CDR3 runs 17 residues. The germline gives CDR1 MGHDK, CDR2 SYGVNS. Trimming took off 3 bases at V and 0 bases at J, with 17 bases between the two ends.

V gene TRBV12-3 or TRBV12-4 combines with J gene TRBJ2-1; 9 bases fit TRBD2. The V and J ends lost 4 bases and 7 bases, in that order; junction bases with no gene match: 8. This CDR3 comprises 15 residues. Here the CDR3 DNA reads TGTGCCAGCAGTTCCCATAGCGGGAGAACAAATGAGCAGTTCTTC. Translated, it gives CASSSHSGRTNEQFF.

The gene calls are TRBV30 and TRBJ2-7; 9 positions agree with TRBD1. V lost 8 bases, J lost 3 bases, and 8 bases stayed unmatched. Per the germline V gene, CDR1 is GTSNPN and CDR2 is SVGIG (reference sequence). The CDR3 consists of 13 residues. CDR3: CARTRQGDYEQYF. CDR3 DNA sequence: TGTGCCCGAACCCGACAGGGGGACTACGAGCAGTACTTC.

DNA for the CDR3: TGTGCCAGCAGTGACCCGAGGGGAGCGGGAGGGCGTGGTGAGCAGTTCTTC. As protein: CASSDPRGAGGRGEQFF. The chain is built from TRBV6-4 and TRBJ2-1, with 10 bases that match TRBD2. The CDR3 consists of 17 residues. Germline V gene data show CDR1 as MRHNA and CDR2 as SNTAGT. V dropped 2 bases and J dropped 9; count of bases not matched to a gene: 13.

J is TRBJ2-2 and V is TRBV7-8; TRBD2 matches at 9 bases. CDR3 length equals 15 residues. CDR1 is SGHVS and CDR2 is FQNEAQ in the germline V gene. With 6 bases clipped from V and 3 bases from J, the junction kept 5 bases outside the gene matches. CDR3 DNA sequence: TGTGCCAGCAGAAGTAGCGGGAGCGACACCGGGGAGCTGTTTTTT. This sequence encodes CASRSSGSDTGELFF.

V gene TRBV9 combines with J gene TRBJ2-7; no firm D call. Germline loops: CDR1 SGDLS, CDR2 YYNGEE. V lost 0 bases to trimming and J lost 0 bases, with 7 bases between them. The CDR3 loop spans 14 amino acids. The DNA for the CDR3 is TGTGCCAGCAGCGTAGCGGTGGCCTCCTACGAGCAGTACTTC. Residues: CASSVAVASYEQYF.

The chain recombines TRBV7-9 with TRBJ2-1; TRBD2 aligns across 13 bases. With 5 bases clipped from V and 7 bases from J, the junction kept 8 bases outside the gene matches. This CDR3 region has 16 residues. Germline CDR1 SEHNR, CDR2 FQNEAQ (reference sequence). Here the CDR3 reads CASSPRWTSGRNEQFF. In DNA form, the CDR3 reads TGTGCCAGCAGCCCACGTTGGACTAGCGGGAGAAATGAGCAGTTCTTC.

The chain is built from TRBV6-2 or TRBV6-3 and TRBJ2-7; D tentatively fits TRBD1 or TRBD2 (5 bases each). The V end lost 6 bases, the J end lost 2 bases, and 11 bases lay between the germline ends. In germline, CDR1 is MNHEY, CDR2 SVGEGT. The length of the CDR3 is 13 residues. The DNA of the CDR3 is TGTGCCAGCAGGATCGGGACGGCCTACGAGCAGTACTTC. Its translation: CASRIGTAYEQYF.

J is TRBJ2-5 and V is TRBV9, with unresolved D. Trimming pared 0 bases from V and 0 bases from J, leaving 6 bases between. CDR3 size: 14 residues. Germline assignment: CDR1 SGDLS and CDR2 YYNGEE. CDR3 region: CASSVGQYQETQYF. The CDR3 DNA sequence: TGTGCCAGCAGCGTAGGTCAGTACCAAGAGACCCAGTACTTC.

The rearrangement joins TRBV23-1 to TRBJ2-1; a weak D match, TRBD2 (5 bases). TRBV23-1 is filed as an ORF, its function uncertain. The V and J ends lost 11 bases and 5 bases respectively, with 10 bases between them. This CDR3 spans 11 amino acids. The CDR3 nucleotides read TGCGCCGGAGGACCAAACAATGAGCAGTTCTTC. Its protein is CAGGPNNEQFF.

The rearrangement joins TRBV6-1 to TRBJ2-7; 9 bases are a match to TRBD1. Germline assignment: CDR1 MNHNS and CDR2 SASEGT. J gave up 5 bases and V 6 bases, and 11 bases lay outside the gene matches. The CDR3 sequence is 15 residues long. The CDR3 nucleotides are TGTGCCAGCAGAGGGGGGACAGGGTTTACCCACGAGCAGTACTTC. It translates to CASRGGTGFTHEQYF.

This rearrangement joins TRBV2 to TRBJ1-1; tentative D call: TRBD1 (5 bases). This CDR3 region has 13 residues. V dropped 3 bases and J dropped 4 bases, with 9 bases sitting between them. Germline CDR1 reads SNHLY; CDR2 reads FYNNEI. DNA of the CDR3: TGTGCCAGCAGTGACGGGGGATCCACTGAAGCTTTCTTT. Translating gives CASSDGGSTEAFF.

This chain uses TRBV18 with TRBJ1-2; 10 bases map to TRBD1. V lost 1 base, J lost 8 bases, and 7 bases stayed unmatched. The germline CDR1 and CDR2 sequences are KGHSH and LQKENI. The CDR3 has 15 residues. CDR3 amino acids: CASSPRDRGRYGYTF. In DNA form, the CDR3 reads TGTGCCAGCTCACCACGGGACAGGGGACGTTACGGCTACACCTTC.

This chain links TRBV3-1 with TRBJ2-7, with a possible D match to TRBD1 (5 bases). CDR3 length: 15 residues. V was cut by 4 bases and J by 2 bases, with 15 bases left in between. Germline V gene sequence: CDR1 LGHDT, CDR2 YNNKEL (reference sequence). CDR3 DNA sequence: TGTGCCAGCAGCCGCCTCGACAGCGTTCCCTACGAGCAGTACTTC. Its translation: CASSRLDSVPYEQYF.

This chain uses TRBV24-1 with TRBJ2-1; D perhaps matches TRBD2 (6 bases). Germline assignment: CDR1 KGHDR and CDR2 SFDVKD. With 3 bases removed from V and 6 bases from J, the gap between germline ends came to 17 bases. The CDR3 runs to 16 residues. The CDR3 bases are TGTGCCACCAGTGATCCGTTATCTACGCGGGGCAATGAGCAGTTCTTC. Residues: CATSDPLSTRGNEQFF.

V and J are TRBV5-1 and TRBJ2-3; tentative D call: TRBD2 (6 bases). Trimming shortened V by 3 bases and J by 7 bases, and 15 bases separated the two germline ends. This CDR3 spans 14 amino acids. The V gene's germline CDR1 is SGHRS and CDR2 YFSETQ. The CDR3 is CASSSPGLGYTQYF. CDR3 DNA sequence: TGCGCCAGCAGCTCCCCGGGACTCGGTTATACGCAGTATTTT. The whole variable domain, remainder taken from reference TRBV5-1 and TRBJ2-3, is KAGVTQTPRYLIKTRGQQVTLSCSPISGHRSVSWYQQTPGQGLQFLFEYFSETQRNKGNFPGRFSGRQFSNSRSEMNVSTLELGDSALYLCASSSPGLGYTQYFGPGTRLTVL.

This chain joins TRBV28 and TRBJ1-2; D gene unclear. Germline V gene data show CDR1 as MDHEN and CDR2 as SYDVKM. This CDR3 region has 12 residues. V was cut by 0 bases and J by 4 bases, with 3 bases left in between. The CDR3 protein is CASSLWGYGYTF. Written as DNA, the CDR3 is TGTGCCAGCAGTTTATGGGGCTATGGCTACACCTTC.

The chain combines TRBV12-3 or TRBV12-4 with TRBJ2-6; TRBD2 matches at 11 bases. With 6 bases clipped from V and 1 base from J, the junction kept 2 bases outside the gene matches. This CDR3 comprises 16 residues. In DNA, the CDR3 is TGTGCCAGCAGACTAGCGGGAGTGTCTGGGGCCAACGTCCTGACTTTC. It is translated as CASRLAGVSGANVLTF.

The chain has TRBV11-3 and TRBJ2-1; D is uncertain. The CDR3 length is 13 residues. CDR1 SGHNT and CDR2 YENEEA come from the germline V gene. V lost 7 bases and J 0 bases, leaving 7 bases between the germline ends. The CDR3 loop reads CASKGISYNEQFF. The CDR3 DNA is TGTGCCAGCAAAGGCATCTCCTACAATGAGCAGTTCTTC.

The V gene is TRBV6-2 or TRBV6-3, the J gene TRBJ2-1; perhaps D is TRBD1 or TRBD2 (5 bases each). Germline assignment: CDR1 MNHEY and CDR2 SVGEGT. The germline V and J ends were trimmed by 4 bases and 8 bases, with 15 bases remaining between them. The CDR3 consists of 14 residues. The CDR3 loop is CASSSWGSRHEQFF. The CDR3 coding sequence is TGTGCCAGCAGTTCTTGGGGGTCGAGACATGAGCAGTTCTTC.

The chain links TRBV19 to TRBJ2-2; 9 bases are a match to TRBD2. The germline V gene has CDR1 LNHDA and CDR2 SQIVND (reference sequence). The CDR3 has 16 amino acids. J was trimmed by 5 bases and V by 3 bases; bases with no gene match: 7. The CDR3 reads CASSMGSGGTTGELFF. The CDR3 region has the DNA TGTGCCAGTAGTATGGGTAGCGGGGGAACGACCGGGGAGCTGTTTTTT.

J is TRBJ2-7 and V is TRBV29-1; 9 bases align to TRBD1. CDR3 length: 14 amino acids. Looked up from germline, CDR1 is SQVTM and CDR2 is ANQGSEA. Trimming cost V 4 bases and J 1 base; bases outside gene matches: 5. CDR3 in amino acids: CSVVVGTGSYEQYF. As DNA, the CDR3 is TGCAGCGTTGTAGTAGGGACAGGGTCCTACGAGCAGTACTTC.

The chain employs TRBV7-2 and TRBJ2-7; tentative D call: TRBD1 (5 bases). The V gene's germline CDR1 is SGHTA and CDR2 FQGNSA. Trimming left V 2 bases short and J 6 bases short, with 17 bases between. The CDR3 totals 15 residues. CDR3 sequence: CASSLSVQGIPEQYF. CDR3 nucleotides: TGTGCCAGCAGCTTATCGGTCCAGGGTATCCCCGAGCAGTACTTC.

The chain uses TRBV5-4 and TRBJ2-3; the match to TRBD2 covers 7 bases. Germline CDR1 SGHNT, CDR2 YYREEE (reference sequence). The J segment lost 2 bases and the V segment lost 0 bases, leaving 3 bases of the junction unmatched. The CDR3 has 15 residues. This CDR3 reads CASSLDRGVTDTQYF. The CDR3 bases are TGTGCCAGCAGCTTGGATCGGGGGGTCACAGATACGCAGTATTTT.